Reported below is one T cell receptor (beta chain). The CDR3 extends over 15 amino acids. Germline CDR1 reads KGHSY; CDR2 reads FQNENV. V lost 2 bases and J lost 4, with 15 bases in between. These data belong to a study of cytomegalovirus exposure and HLA in healthy donors. The PCR had 60 Vbeta and 13 Jbeta primers. The protocol was immunoSEQ multiplex PCR, while the TCRdb copy is restricted to in-frame clones and leaves out a portion. The sample consists of 130,000 to 150,000 clones, around two thirds of them appearing once. This clonotype was obtained from a woman between 18 and 30 years old in good health and CMV-seronegative. Input material: PBMCs. The V gene is TRBV16, the J gene TRBJ2-7; tentatively, D is TRBD2 (5 bases). The CDR3 region is CASSQLDSFVYEQYF. The DNA of the CDR3 is TGTGCCAGCAGCCAACTGGACTCTTTTGTGTACGAGCAGTACTTC.